The 26 T cell receptor beta chains below all came from one sample that was sequenced in a study of cytomegalovirus exposure and HLA in healthy donors. Some clones are missing from TCRdb's copy, which holds only in-frame ones; the method was immunoSEQ multiplex PCR. The sample has about 200,000 clones; 87% are singletons. Sequences were obtained from PBMCs. Receptors were obtained from a woman aged 18-29 years in good health and CMV-seropositive.

The chain combines TRBV6-5 with TRBJ2-7; D possibly corresponds to TRBD2 (6 bases). Germline V gene sequence: CDR1 MNHEY, CDR2 SVGAGI. There are 13 residues in the CDR3. Between the trimmed V and J ends, which lost 7 bases and 5 bases, there was a span of 15 bases. The CDR3 coding sequence is TGTGCCAGCACCCCTGGAGGGATTCACGAGCAGTACTTC. Translated: CASTPGGIHEQYF.

The genes are TRBV2 and TRBJ1-2, with 9 bases fitting TRBD1. CDR1 is SNHLY, CDR2 FYNNEI, per germline. The CDR3 totals 13 residues. The V segment lost 5 bases and the J segment 7 bases; nucleotides outside the gene matches: 5. The CDR3 is CASSQQGAGGYTF. The CDR3 DNA follows: TGTGCCAGCAGTCAACAGGGGGCAGGTGGCTACACCTTC. Full variable domain (remainder filled in from reference TRBV2 and TRBJ1-2): EPEVTQTPSHQVTQMGQEVILRCVPISNHLYFYWYRQILGQKVEFLVSFYNNEISEKSEIFDDQFSVERPDGSNFTLKIRSTKLEDSAMYFCASSQQGAGGYTFGSGTRLTVV.

The chain has TRBV18 and TRBJ2-5; 7 nucleotides match TRBD1. The germline V gene has CDR1 KGHSH and CDR2 LQKENI. This CDR3 region has 13 residues. After removal of 1 base from V and 13 bases from J, the junction contained 9 bases not matched to a gene. CDR3 in DNA: TGTGCCAGCTCACCACGGACAGGAGAGTTCGGGTACTTC. Translation: CASSPRTGEFGYF.

This chain uses TRBV28 with TRBJ1-2, with D perhaps TRBD1 (5 bases). This CDR3 is built from 14 residues. Trimming took off 2 bases at V and 0 bases at J, with 7 bases between the two ends. The germline V gene encodes CDR1 MDHEN and CDR2 SYDVKM. CDR3 residues: CASSLAGPNYGYTF. CDR3 DNA sequence: TGTGCCAGCAGTTTAGCAGGGCCTAACTATGGCTACACCTTC.

The rearrangement links TRBV7-6 to TRBJ2-7; 7 bases are a match to TRBD1. Per the germline V gene, CDR1 is SGHVS and CDR2 is FNYEAQ. The ends lost 0 bases at V and 3 bases at J; junction bases unmatched: 8. The CDR3 runs 16 residues. CDR3 protein: CASSLAERQGRYEQYF. The CDR3 nucleotides read TGTGCCAGCAGCTTAGCCGAGAGACAGGGTCGCTACGAGCAGTACTTC.

The chain uses TRBV27 and TRBJ2-7, with D perhaps matching TRBD2 (5 bases). V shed 5 bases and J shed 8 bases, with 19 bases lying between them. Germline values: CDR1 MNHEY, CDR2 SMNVEV (reference sequence). The length of the CDR3 is 14 residues. As DNA, the CDR3 is TGTGCCAGCAGTCTCGGGCTCCTAGCTAGGCAGCAGTACTTC. Translation gives CASSLGLLARQQYF.

The CDR3 sequence: CASSETGSGTEAFF. The CDR3 region has the DNA TGTGCCAGCAGTGAGACAGGCTCGGGAACTGAAGCTTTCTTT. The chain joins TRBV2 to TRBJ1-1; D possibly corresponds to TRBD1 (6 bases). The V end lost 3 bases, the J end lost 5 bases, and 13 bases lay between the germline ends. Germline V CDR1 and CDR2: SNHLY, FYNNEI. CDR3 length equals 14 residues.

The rearrangement joins TRBV18 to TRBJ2-7; D may be TRBD2 (5 bases). V lost 5 bases, J lost 0 bases, and 17 bases lay in between. The CDR3 contains 16 residues. Germline CDR1 is KGHSH and CDR2 is LQKENI. The CDR3 is CASSSLISARSYEQYF. In DNA, the CDR3 is TGTGCCAGCTCATCCCTGATTAGCGCCCGCTCCTACGAGCAGTACTTC. The variable domain in full, completed from reference TRBV18 and TRBJ2-7, reads NAGVMQNPRHLVRRRGQEARLRCSPMKGHSHVYWYRQLPEEGLKFMVYLQKENIIDESGMPKERFSAEFPKEGPSILRIQQVVRGDSAAYFCASSSLISARSYEQYFGPGTRLTVT.

The V call is TRBV4-1, the J call TRBJ1-3; 7 bases align to TRBD1. V lost 0 bases to trimming and J lost 2 bases; unmatched junction nucleotides: 4. From germline, CDR1 is MGHRA and CDR2 YSYEKL. The CDR3 is made up of 16 amino acids. The CDR3 region is CASSQDRDSTGNTIYF. In nucleotides, the CDR3 is TGCGCCAGCAGCCAAGATCGGGACAGCACTGGAAACACCATATATTTT.

The chain carries TRBV28 and TRBJ2-2; the D gene is possibly TRBD1 (6 bases). This CDR3 is 14 amino acids long. From germline, CDR1 is MDHEN and CDR2 SYDVKM. Trimming pared 8 bases from V and 2 bases from J, leaving 12 bases between. The DNA for the CDR3 is TGTGCCAGCTACCTCAGGGGAAACACCGGGGAGCTGTTTTTT. Its protein is CASYLRGNTGELFF.

V is TRBV27 and J is TRBJ1-2; 8 bases agree with TRBD1. Germline V gives CDR1 MNHEY, CDR2 SMNVEV (reference sequence). The CDR3 totals 13 residues. V gave up 5 bases and J gave up 4 bases; unmatched junction bases: 3. CDR3: CASSIRGPYGYTF. Here the CDR3 DNA reads TGTGCCAGCAGTATCAGGGGGCCCTATGGCTACACCTTC.

There are a few counts of this clone. The chain recombines TRBV4-1 with TRBJ1-2; 9 bases align to TRBD1. Germline V CDR1 and CDR2: MGHRA, YSYEKL. V was clipped by 1 base and J by 7 bases; unmatched bases: 7. The CDR3 spans 15 residues. The CDR3 sequence: CASSQGGQGGGGYTF. The CDR3 DNA reads as TGCGCCAGCAGCCAAGGGGGACAGGGAGGTGGTGGCTACACCTTC.

DNA for the CDR3: TGTGCCAGCAGTGAATCGGGGGACGAGCAGTACTTC. Amino acid sequence: CASSESGDEQYF. The J gene is TRBJ2-7, the V gene TRBV6-1, with D maybe TRBD2 (6 bases). Trimming took 2 bases from V and 5 from J, leaving 7 bases between them. Germline V gene sequence: CDR1 MNHNS, CDR2 SASEGT. This CDR3 comprises 12 residues.

This clone was counted only a few times. The rearrangement joins TRBV9 to TRBJ1-1, with D possibly matching TRBD1 (6 bases). Germline-derived CDR1 and CDR2 are SGDLS and YYNGEE. The CDR3 is 14 residues long. V shed 4 bases and J shed 4 bases, with 14 bases lying between them. CDR3 in DNA: TGTGCCAGCAGCTCCCAACAGGGTAGCACTGAAGCTTTCTTT. This translates into CASSSQQGSTEAFF.

This clone was seen just once. The CDR3 sequence is CASSSDFFGGTDTQYF. CDR3 bases: TGTGCCAGCAGTTCCGACTTCTTCGGGGGCACAGATACGCAGTATTTT. This sequence joins TRBV2 and TRBJ2-3; a possible D gene is TRBD2 (5 bases). The CDR3 runs 16 residues. The germline V gene encodes CDR1 SNHLY and CDR2 FYNNEI. Trimming took 5 bases from V and 1 from J, leaving 16 bases between them.

The V gene is TRBV19, the J gene TRBJ2-7; TRBD1 matches at 9 bases. Germline V CDR1 and CDR2: LNHDA, SQIVND (reference sequence). The V segment lost 1 base and the J segment 6 bases; nucleotides outside the gene matches: 10. CDR3 length equals 16 residues. The CDR3 nucleotides are TGTGCCAGTAGTATAGTTGTGGGACAGGGCCCCACCGAGCAGTACTTC. Its protein product is CASSIVVGQGPTEQYF.

J is TRBJ1-2 and V is TRBV9; a weak D match, TRBD1 (6 bases). CDR1 is SGDLS and CDR2 is YYNGEE in the germline V gene. CDR3 length: 16 residues. The germline V and J ends were trimmed by 1 base and 4 bases, with 17 bases remaining between them. The CDR3, as DNA: TGTGCCAGCAGCGTAAGTCCGGGACAACCAACCTATGGCTACACCTTC. Protein: CASSVSPGQPTYGYTF. Complete variable domain (other parts from reference TRBV9 and TRBJ1-2): DSGVTQTPKHLITATGQRVTLRCSPRSGDLSVYWYQQSLDQGLQFLIQYYNGEERAKGNILERFSAQQFPDLHSELNLSSLELGDSALYFCASSVSPGQPTYGYTFGSGTRLTVV.

The chain carries TRBV25-1 and TRBJ2-7; 7 nucleotides match TRBD2. CDR1 and CDR2 from the germline V gene are MGHDK and SYGVNS. J gave up 4 bases and V 5 bases, and 5 bases lay outside the gene matches. The length of the CDR3 is 13 residues. The CDR3 bases are TGTGCCAGCAGTATTAGCGGGCCTTACGAGCAGTACTTC. As protein: CASSISGPYEQYF.

The chain uses TRBV29-1 and TRBJ2-7; 10 bases align to TRBD1. Trimming at V came to 3 bases and at J to 1 base, leaving 9 bases not matched to a gene. Germline loops: CDR1 SQVTM, CDR2 ANQGSEA. This CDR3 region has 16 residues. The CDR3 loop is CSVDGGTGDLSYEQYF. The CDR3 DNA reads as TGCAGCGTTGATGGGGGGACAGGGGATTTATCCTACGAGCAGTACTTC.

The CDR3 DNA is TGTGCCAGCAGTTTATTGAAGAGGGGCACGGAGCGGGAGTGGAGAAATGAGCAGTTCTTC. Protein product: CASSLLKRGTEREWRNEQFF. V usage is TRBV27 and J usage is TRBJ2-1; 8 bases agree with TRBD2. This CDR3 spans 20 amino acids. J gave up 7 bases and V 1 base, and 21 bases lay outside the gene matches. The germline V gene has CDR1 MNHEY and CDR2 SMNVEV (reference sequence).

The rearrangement uses TRBV19 and TRBJ2-7; 10 nucleotides match TRBD2. Trimming at V came to 2 bases and at J to 2 bases, leaving 3 bases not matched to a gene. Germline CDR1 is LNHDA and CDR2 is SQIVND (reference sequence). The CDR3 has 15 residues. The CDR3 is CASSITLAGTYEQYF. CDR3 bases: TGTGCCAGTAGTATAACACTAGCGGGAACCTACGAGCAGTACTTC.

V and J are TRBV27 and TRBJ2-1; 8 bases are shared with TRBD1. The trim removed 0 bases at V and 7 bases at J, leaving 8 bases unmatched. CDR3 length: 16 amino acids. Looked up from germline, CDR1 is MNHEY and CDR2 is SMNVEV (reference sequence). CDR3 protein: CASSLSTGTGANEQFF. Written as DNA, the CDR3 is TGTGCCAGCAGTTTATCGACCGGGACAGGTGCGAATGAGCAGTTCTTC.

The rearrangement joins TRBV5-1 to TRBJ2-5, with D unclear. The CDR3 length is 14 residues. CDR1 is SGHRS, CDR2 YFSETQ, per germline. Trimming shortened V by 0 bases and J by 5 bases, and 11 bases separated the two germline ends. CDR3 bases: TGCGCCAGCAGCTTGGACAGCCTTAGGGAGACCCAGTACTTC. Amino acid sequence: CASSLDSLRETQYF.

This clone was seen a handful of times. The genes are TRBV11-2 and TRBJ2-7; TRBD1 is a possible D gene (5 bases). Germline assignment: CDR1 SGHAT and CDR2 FQNNGV. This CDR3 is 14 amino acids long. Trimming took 0 bases from V and 5 from J, leaving 11 bases between them. CDR3 DNA sequence: TGTGCCAGCAGCTTAGACGCGACAGTGAACGAGCAGTACTTC. This encodes CASSLDATVNEQYF.

The chain combines TRBV15 with TRBJ2-7; the match to TRBD1 covers 7 bases. Germline V lookup: CDR1 LNHNV, CDR2 YYDKDF (reference sequence). Germline trimming cut 1 base from V and 1 base from J; bases unmatched to any gene: 10. The length of the CDR3 is 17 residues. Written as DNA, the CDR3 is TGTGCCACCAGCAGAGGACTGCTCCGGGACAGATCCTACGAGCAGTACTTC. This gives the protein CATSRGLLRDRSYEQYF.

DNA of the CDR3: TGCGCCAGCAGCCAAGGGCCCCCGGGGACTAGCGGGAGGGGCACCGGGGAGCTGTTTTTT. This codes for CASSQGPPGTSGRGTGELFF. The chain employs TRBV4-1 and TRBJ2-2; 16 nucleotides match TRBD2. Germline V gives CDR1 MGHRA, CDR2 YSYEKL. J lost 4 bases, V lost 1 base, and 9 bases had no gene match. The CDR3 totals 20 residues.